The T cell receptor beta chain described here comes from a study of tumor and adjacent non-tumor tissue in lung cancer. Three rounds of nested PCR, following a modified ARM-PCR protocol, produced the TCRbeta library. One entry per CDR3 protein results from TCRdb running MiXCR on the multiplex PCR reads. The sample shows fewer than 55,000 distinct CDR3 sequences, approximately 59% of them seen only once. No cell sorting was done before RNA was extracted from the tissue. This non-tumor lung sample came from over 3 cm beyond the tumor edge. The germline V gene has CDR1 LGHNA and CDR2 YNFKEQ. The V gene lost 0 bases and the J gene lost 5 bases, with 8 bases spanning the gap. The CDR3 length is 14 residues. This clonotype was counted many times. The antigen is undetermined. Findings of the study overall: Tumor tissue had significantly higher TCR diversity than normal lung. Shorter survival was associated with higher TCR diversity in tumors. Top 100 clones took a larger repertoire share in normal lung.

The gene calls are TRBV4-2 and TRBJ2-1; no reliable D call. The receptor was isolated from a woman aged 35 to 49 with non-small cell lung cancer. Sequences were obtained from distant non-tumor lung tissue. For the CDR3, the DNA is TGTGCCAGCAGCCAAGATTCCGGTGACAATGAGCAGTTCTTC. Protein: CASSQDSGDNEQFF.